The present T cell receptor (beta chain) was sequenced within a study of radiotherapy plus CTLA-4 blockade in lung cancer. The length of the CDR3 is 12 residues. CDR1 ENHRY and CDR2 SYGVKD come from the germline V gene. Trimming left V 6 bases short and J 6 bases short, with 11 bases between. Profiling relied on immunoSEQ multiplex PCR, and the TCRdb table lists in-frame clones only, not all of them. The profile shows roughly 100,000 clones, approximately 81% of them singletons. The receptor comes from a human donor with non-small cell lung cancer that progressed on radiotherapy plus ipilimumab. Some clones in this sample may be carry-over from other donors' samples. This chain uses TRBV10-3 with TRBJ1-2, with TRBD1 as a possible D gene (5 bases). The sequencing used peripheral blood, collected from a patient treated with radiotherapy plus ipilimumab. The CDR3 DNA reads as TGTGCCATCAGCAGGGATTTCGATGGCTACACCTTC. Protein: CAISRDFDGYTF.